This T cell receptor (beta chain) comes out of a study of blood T cells in healthy people across ages (dated by TCRdb to the mid-2010s). With respect to the entire study: In model experiments, roughly one uniquely barcoded TCR beta cDNA molecule per two T cells was captured by template switching. To track age-related changes in TCR beta repertoire diversity, the study relied on deep sequencing normalized with unique cDNA molecular identifiers. The donors were divided into four age groups: young (average around 16 years), middle-aged (about 41), aged (approximately 62) and long-lived (more than 75). Donors of different ages were randomly distributed across sequencing lanes to avoid experimental bias. Two additional independent replicas of 1 million unique cDNA reads from the same blood draw were analyzed for two donors (one aged 18 to 29 and one aged 80 or older). The research as a whole found: Conclusive comparison of naive and antigen-experienced compartments was prevented by the profiling of bulk unsorted PBMCs. As age increased, observed TCR beta diversity per million T cells dropped in a roughly linear way, and a significant reduction was already evident by age 40. A strong correlation was found between observed TCR beta diversity and the percentage of naive T cells measured by flow cytometry. Total diversity estimates from one million sequenced T cells were considered lower bounds and underestimates. Because donor CMV infection status was unknown, age-related changes in expanded clonotypes were potentially confounded. Compared with the aged group, the long-lived group had more naive CD4+ T cells, fewer expanded clones and increased TCR diversity, suggesting age selection.

This clonotype was detected a few times. There is no known antigen for this receptor. No base quality values were provided; no much bigger clone lies one nucleotide off. Library preparation was by 5' RACE. TCRdb records Illumina HiSeq 2500 as the sequencer. The second PCR ran for roughly 6 to 11 cycles and used a J-beta primer mix along with a sample-barcoded 5' primer. A unique molecular identifier was introduced onto each TCR beta cDNA molecule by a template-switch 5' adaptor carrying 12 random nucleotides. Each sample yielded at least 2.5 million CDR3-containing paired-end reads. All of the RNA was converted into first-strand cDNA using the Mint cDNA synthesis kit, with a TRBC-specific oligonucleotide serving as the primer. Following uracil-DNA glycosylase treatment, a first 18-cycle PCR with universal primers M1SS and BC2_uni_R was performed on all cDNA. Processing in the source paper ran as follows. Normalization of each sample was performed by random selection of 1 million high-quality reads, each carrying a distinct molecular identifier. Instead of being binned into consensus sequences, reads with shared molecular identifiers were discarded. CDR3 identification, clonotype clustering and error correction used MiTCR with a Q25 quality threshold and the strictest error-elimination algorithm. A nonparametric unseen species model with Euler transformation was used to estimate a lower bound on total TCR beta diversity. The public reads were reprocessed in TCRdb via fastp at Q25 and MiXCR, keeping in-frame beta chains. Every entry covers one CDR3 protein and lists the most common genes and DNA from its rows. The V and J calls follow TCRdb's processing rather than the paper's. For this sample the table gives roughly 1.7 million distinct CDR3 sequences, of which roughly 32% were detected only once. The ten largest clones add up to 10% to 12% of the sample.

V sheds 3 bases and J sheds 3 bases, leaving 9 bases between their ends. From the germline V gene (reference sequence), CDR1 is LGHDT and CDR2 is YNNKEL. CDR3 length: 14 amino acids, cysteine to phenylalanine. Only the CDR3 region is kept as DNA, spanning 42 bases read in frame from base 1. Donors were a few dozen systemically healthy Caucasian individuals from Russia aged 6 to 90 years. Approximately 9.3 milliliters of peripheral blood were drawn from each donor into EDTA-treated Vacutainer tubes. Ficoll-Paque density-gradient centrifugation was used to isolate PBMCs, with at least 6.5 million obtained per sample. Trizol reagent was used to extract total RNA from PBMCs, with at least 5.5 micrograms per sample. Naive CD45RAhigh/CD27high T cell percentages were measured by flow cytometry on a PBMC aliquot from every donor.

The sample was blood. The V and J segments used are TRBV3-1 and TRBJ1-3; no D gene call is confident. This receptor was taken from a woman in her twenties or thirties in good health. The CDR3 region: CASSHLTSGNTIYF. The sequenced DNA is TGTGCCAGCAGCCACCTGACGAGTGGAAACACCATATATTTT. With the portions outside the CDR3 filled from the reference TRBV3-1 and TRBJ1-3 genes, the complete variable region becomes DTAVSQTPKYLVTQMGNDKSIKCEQNLGHDTMYWYKQDSKKFLKIMFSYNNKELIINETVPNRFSPKSPDKAHLNLHINSLELGDSAVYFCASSHLTSGNTIYFGEGSWLTVV.